Each of the 28 T cell receptor beta chains below was sequenced from the same sample in a study of blood T cell repertoires in COVID-19. Repertoires were generated with immunoSEQ multiplex PCR, while TCRdb's copy carries only in-frame clones and drops some. Altogether 450,000 or so clones are present, roughly 91% being singletons, with the ten largest covering under 0.7%. Source material: PBMCs or T cells enriched from blood (not recorded which). The source of these receptors is a man younger than 35 who had recovered from COVID-19.

This chain uses TRBV2 with TRBJ2-6; D possibly corresponds to TRBD1 (6 bases). Trimming took 3 bases from V and 1 from J, leaving 13 bases between them. Germline lookup yields CDR1 SNHLY and CDR2 FYNNEI. This CDR3 spans 17 amino acids. CDR3 coding DNA: TGTGCCAGCAGTGAGGCAGGGGCCACTTCTGGGGCCAACGTCCTGACTTTC. Residues: CASSEAGATSGANVLTF.

V gene TRBV30 combines with J gene TRBJ1-2; 7 nucleotides match TRBD1. Germline lookup yields CDR1 GTSNPN and CDR2 SVGIG (reference sequence). The CDR3 consists of 13 residues. J gave up 8 bases and V 0 bases, and 6 bases lay outside the gene matches. In nucleotides, the CDR3 is TGTGCCTGGAGTGTACTACAGGGGTTCGGCTACACCTTC. It codes for CAWSVLQGFGYTF.

The rearrangement links TRBV14 to TRBJ2-6; no reliable D call. The V end lost 4 bases, the J end lost 0 bases, and 13 bases lay between the germline ends. CDR3 size: 17 residues. Germline lookup yields CDR1 SGHDN and CDR2 FVKESK. CDR3 coding DNA: TGTGCCAGCAGCCCCCGTGGGCCCTACTCTGGGGCCAACGTCCTGACTTTC. It specifies CASSPRGPYSGANVLTF. The full variable domain, in which reference TRBV14 and TRBJ2-6 provide the parts outside the CDR3, is EAGVTQFPSHSVIEKGQTVTLRCDPISGHDNLYWYRRVMGKEIKFLLHFVKESKQDESGMPNNRFLAERTGGTYSTLKVQPAELEDSGVYFCASSPRGPYSGANVLTFGAGSRLTVL.

V usage is TRBV19 and J usage is TRBJ1-5, with D perhaps TRBD1 (5 bases). The CDR3 sequence is 15 residues long. Trimming took off 8 bases at V and 2 bases at J, with 16 bases between the two ends. Germline V gene sequence: CDR1 LNHDA, CDR2 SQIVND (reference sequence). In nucleotides, the CDR3 is TGTGCCAGTTTCCCGGGGGGAGGGGGCAATCAGCCCCAGCATTTT. As protein: CASFPGGGGNQPQHF.

This chain uses TRBV29-1 with TRBJ1-1, with TRBD1 matching over 8 bases. Germline-derived CDR1 and CDR2 are SQVTM and ANQGSEA. There are 12 residues in the CDR3. J was trimmed by 8 bases and V by 7 bases; bases with no gene match: 9. CDR3 region: CSAADRVIEAFF. As DNA, the CDR3 is TGCAGCGCCGCGGACAGGGTGATAGAAGCTTTCTTT.

This sequence joins TRBV4-1 and TRBJ1-1; 7 bases are a match to TRBD1. Unmatched junction bases numbered 15, after V lost 4 bases and J lost 7 bases. Per germline, CDR1 MGHRA and CDR2 YSYEKL. This CDR3 has 16 amino acids. The DNA for the CDR3 is TGCGCCAGCAGCCGGACCCTACAGGGGCTCCCAGGTGAAGCTTTCTTT. This translates into CASSRTLQGLPGEAFF.

This clone was detected once. The V call is TRBV11-3, the J call TRBJ1-1; 10 positions match TRBD1. The J segment lost 4 bases and the V segment lost 5 bases, leaving 4 bases of the junction unmatched. CDR3 length: 14 amino acids. Germline V gives CDR1 SGHNT, CDR2 YENEEA. The CDR3 is CASSARDRGTEAFF. The CDR3 coding sequence is TGTGCCAGCAGCGCTCGGGACAGGGGCACTGAAGCTTTCTTT.

The chain recombines TRBV19 with TRBJ2-1, with a tentative D call TRBD2 (5 bases). Trimming pared 4 bases from V and 4 bases from J, leaving 14 bases between. Germline CDR1 and CDR2: LNHDA and SQIVND (reference sequence). This CDR3 comprises 15 residues. CDR3 region: CASSKEGVGYNEQFF. In nucleotides, the CDR3 is TGTGCCAGTAGTAAAGAGGGAGTCGGGTACAATGAGCAGTTCTTC.

V is TRBV3-1 (or the pseudogene TRBV3-2) and J is TRBJ2-1; D unclear. The CDR3 is 14 residues long. From germline, CDR1 is LGHDT and CDR2 YNNKEL (reference sequence). V lost 0 bases to trimming and J lost 5 bases, with 8 bases between them. The CDR3 protein is CASSQDTVDNEQFF. Written as DNA, the CDR3 is TGTGCCAGCAGCCAAGATACCGTAGACAATGAGCAGTTCTTC.

The chain links TRBV15 to TRBJ2-5, with TRBD1 matching over 9 bases. Germline CDR1 LNHNV, CDR2 YYDKDF (reference sequence). The CDR3 spans 14 residues. After removal of 2 bases from V and 5 bases from J, the junction contained 3 bases not matched to a gene. This CDR3 is CATSRRDRAETQYF. The CDR3 coding sequence is TGTGCCACCAGCAGAAGGGACAGGGCCGAGACCCAGTACTTC.

The V call is TRBV27, the J call TRBJ2-7; possibly TRBD2 for D (5 bases). Germline V gene sequence: CDR1 MNHEY, CDR2 SMNVEV (reference sequence). V was clipped by 3 bases and J by 2 bases, with 14 bases between them. This CDR3 has 15 residues. The CDR3 DNA is TGTGCCAGCAGTTTTGAGAGCGGACGGGCCTACGAGCAGTACTTC. This gives the protein CASSFESGRAYEQYF.

This chain joins TRBV29-1 and TRBJ1-1; a weak D match, TRBD1 (6 bases). Trimming took 4 bases from V and 1 from J, leaving 16 bases between them. The CDR3 is made up of 15 amino acids. CDR1 and CDR2 (germline): SQVTM, ANQGSEA. CDR3 nucleotides: TGCAGCGTTGTTAAAACGACAGGCGGGAACACTGAAGCTTTCTTT. Amino acids: CSVVKTTGGNTEAFF.

This clone appeared a few times. This chain links TRBV19 with TRBJ1-2; D gene uncertain. CDR3 size: 11 residues. The germline V and J ends were trimmed by 7 bases and 8 bases, with 11 bases remaining between them. CDR1 is LNHDA and CDR2 is SQIVND in the germline V gene (reference sequence). CDR3 DNA sequence: TGTGCCAGTACCTCGAGCGAAGGCTACACCTTC. Its translation: CASTSSEGYTF.

The CDR3 is CASSLGQIYEQYF. CDR3 sequence (DNA): TGTGCCAGCAGCTTGGGACAAATCTACGAGCAGTACTTC. The V and J genes are TRBV11-2 and TRBJ2-7; perhaps TRBD1 as D (6 bases). V was clipped by 3 bases and J by 3 bases, with 9 bases between them. The CDR3 loop spans 13 amino acids. Per the germline V gene, CDR1 is SGHAT and CDR2 is FQNNGV.

In DNA form, the CDR3 reads TGTGCCAGCAGTTTATCCACAGCGAGGGGAGGAGGTGAAGCTTTCTTT. It is translated as CASSLSTARGGGEAFF. The chain combines TRBV27 with TRBJ1-1; weak D call: TRBD1 (5 bases). This CDR3 contains 16 residues. V dropped 0 bases and J dropped 7 bases, with 18 bases sitting between them. Germline loops: CDR1 MNHEY, CDR2 SMNVEV (reference sequence).

V is TRBV4-2 and J is TRBJ2-1, with 10 positions matching TRBD2. Trimming at V came to 4 bases and at J to 4 bases, leaving 10 bases not matched to a gene. The length of the CDR3 is 17 residues. Germline CDR1 is LGHNA and CDR2 is YNFKEQ. The CDR3 DNA follows: TGTGCCAGCAGCCGCCAGGGAGCGGGAGGGGAATACAATGAGCAGTTCTTC. It specifies CASSRQGAGGEYNEQFF.

V usage is TRBV6-5 and J usage is TRBJ2-7, with 7 bases matching TRBD1. Trimming cost V 6 bases and J 6 bases; bases outside gene matches: 8. Germline V gives CDR1 MNHEY, CDR2 SVGAGI. This CDR3 has 13 amino acids. Written as DNA, the CDR3 is TGTGCCAGCAGGGGACGTACAGGGGCCGAGCAGTACTTC. Amino acid sequence: CASRGRTGAEQYF.

The rearrangement joins TRBV11-2 to TRBJ2-5; 10 nucleotides agree with TRBD2. Germline CDR1 SGHAT, CDR2 FQNNGV. The CDR3 runs 16 residues. Trimming took 5 bases from V and 0 from J; bases not matched to a gene: 6. In DNA, the CDR3 is TGTGCCAGCAGCCGAGGGACTAGCGTTAACCAAGAGACCCAGTACTTC. It codes for CASSRGTSVNQETQYF.

This chain links TRBV30 with TRBJ1-2; TRBD1 is a possible D gene (6 bases). The V end was cut by 2 bases, the J end by 4 bases, with 17 bases between. Germline lookup yields CDR1 GTSNPN and CDR2 SVGIG (reference sequence). This CDR3 has 15 residues. CDR3 region: CAWSLTHREGYGYTF. The CDR3, as DNA: TGTGCCTGGAGTCTAACTCACAGGGAGGGCTATGGCTACACCTTC.

This chain uses TRBV5-8 with TRBJ2-7, with 7 bases lining up with TRBD2. From germline, CDR1 is SGHTS and CDR2 YDEGEE. The CDR3 is 14 amino acids. With 5 bases clipped from V and 1 base from J, the junction kept 6 bases outside the gene matches. The chain's CDR3 is CASSSLGGSYEQYF. CDR3 sequence (DNA): TGTGCCAGCAGTTCCCTCGGGGGGTCCTACGAGCAGTACTTC.

This chain connects TRBV7-2 to TRBJ2-1; D gene uncertain. Germline lookup yields CDR1 SGHTA and CDR2 FQGNSA. This CDR3 region has 15 residues. V was clipped by 0 bases and J by 0 bases, with 6 bases between them. The CDR3 region has the DNA TGTGCCAGCAGCTTAGCCTGGAGCTCCTACAATGAGCAGTTCTTC. As protein: CASSLAWSSYNEQFF. The entire variable domain, with the rest obtained from reference TRBV7-2 and TRBJ2-1, is as follows: GAGVSQSPSNKVTEKGKDVELRCDPISGHTALYWYRQSLGQGLEFLIYFQGNSAPDKSGLPSDRFSAERTGGSVSTLTIQRTQQEDSAVYLCASSLAWSSYNEQFFGPGTRLTVL.

This clone has more than one count but fewer than ten. This CDR3 is CASTRESGSPLHF. The CDR3 region has the DNA TGTGCCAGCACCCGGGAATCGGGTTCACCCCTCCACTTT. The rearrangement joins TRBV6-5 to TRBJ1-6; D is undetermined. Deletions cut 7 bases from V and 9 bases from J, with 13 bases between. Germline CDR1 MNHEY, CDR2 SVGAGI. The CDR3 spans 13 residues.

This rearrangement joins TRBV27 to TRBJ1-2; D remains unclear. The CDR3 extends over 13 amino acids. V lost 5 bases and J lost 4, with 11 bases in between. CDR1 is MNHEY, CDR2 SMNVEV, per germline (reference sequence). The CDR3 reads CASSTRDGYGYTF. The CDR3 coding sequence is TGTGCCAGCAGTACACGTGATGGCTATGGCTACACCTTC.

The chain combines TRBV29-1 with TRBJ1-5; D gene uncertain. Germline values: CDR1 SQVTM, CDR2 ANQGSEA. This CDR3 has 14 residues. V dropped 4 bases and J dropped 3 bases, with 13 bases sitting between them. This chain's CDR3 is CSVAEGDVNQPQHF. In nucleotides, the CDR3 is TGCAGCGTTGCCGAAGGAGATGTCAATCAGCCCCAGCATTTT.

The CDR3: CASRRRELDYGYTF. CDR3 coding DNA: TGTGCCAGCCGCAGGCGGGAGCTAGACTATGGCTACACCTTC. The rearrangement uses TRBV27 and TRBJ1-2; no clear D. Trimming removed 8 bases at V and 3 bases at J, with 16 bases between. Per the germline V gene, CDR1 is MNHEY and CDR2 is SMNVEV (reference sequence). The CDR3 has 14 amino acids.

The chain couples TRBV19 to TRBJ2-5; 8 bases agree with TRBD1. Germline V gives CDR1 LNHDA, CDR2 SQIVND (reference sequence). J lost 3 bases, V lost 3 bases, and 3 bases had no gene match. The CDR3 length is 14 residues. CDR3 region: CASSMGQVKETQYF. DNA for the CDR3: TGTGCCAGTAGTATGGGACAGGTCAAAGAGACCCAGTACTTC.

The chain uses TRBV7-6 and TRBJ2-1; weak D call: TRBD2 (6 bases). CDR3 length: 14 amino acids. Germline CDR1 SGHVS, CDR2 FNYEAQ. Trimming left V 5 bases short and J 4 bases short, with 12 bases between. The CDR3 protein is CASSPGLTYNEQFF. The CDR3 DNA follows: TGTGCCAGCAGCCCGGGACTGACATACAATGAGCAGTTCTTC. Together with reference TRBV7-6 and TRBJ2-1, the CDR3 gives the full variable domain: GAGVSQSPRYKVTKRGQDVALRCDPISGHVSLYWYRQALGQGPEFLTYFNYEAQQDKSGLPNDRFSAERPEGSISTLTIQRTEQRDSAMYRCASSPGLTYNEQFFGPGTRLTVL.

The V call is TRBV5-1, the J call TRBJ2-3; 11 bases line up with TRBD1. The germline gives CDR1 SGHRS, CDR2 YFSETQ. The V segment lost 5 bases and the J segment 2 bases; nucleotides outside the gene matches: 7. The CDR3 is 16 amino acids. CDR3 sequence reads: CASRPGTGGITDTQYF. CDR3 DNA: TGCGCCAGCAGGCCCGGGACAGGGGGAATCACAGATACGCAGTATTTT. Full variable domain (missing parts from reference TRBV5-1 and TRBJ2-3): KAGVTQTPRYLIKTRGQQVTLSCSPISGHRSVSWYQQTPGQGLQFLFEYFSETQRNKGNFPGRFSGRQFSNSRSEMNVSTLELGDSALYLCASRPGTGGITDTQYFGPGTRLTVL.